This TCR beta chain is drawn from a study of blood T cell repertoires in COVID-19. Study background: The United States, Italy and Spain were the sources of the acute and convalescent COVID-19 samples. Nucleic acid was either cDNA or gDNA, and it came from T cells, B-cell-depleted T cells, or PBMCs.

Source study methods: Estimation of nucleated cell counts was performed using reference gene primer amplification. Sequencing was performed with immunoSEQ multiplex PCR; in TCRdb, only in-frame clones are kept and a portion is missing. From that table come the V and J calls and clone size; the DNA was used to work out D and trimming. The sample consists of around 140,000 clones, 88% of them appearing once. The trim removed 1 base at V and 0 bases at J, leaving 3 bases unmatched. Germline CDR1 is MNHEY and CDR2 is SVGAGI. The CDR3 extends over 16 amino acids. The receptor was derived from a woman aged 45-65 years with acute or convalescent COVID-19. The genes are TRBV6-5 and TRBJ2-7; 10 positions match TRBD2. Sequences were obtained from peripheral blood. CDR3 sequence: CASSYFPSGSSYEQYF. As DNA, the CDR3 is TGTGCCAGCAGTTACTTCCCTAGCGGGAGCTCCTACGAGCAGTACTTC.